This T cell receptor (beta chain) was recorded in a study of T cells after yellow fever vaccination. Whole-study context: Fractions of limited cellularity were prepared by means of SMART-Seq v4 Ultra Low Input. The study's findings and limits: The study re-detected most primary-vaccination clones after the booster (roughly 95% CD4, 88% CD8). Relatively few clonotypes were ones that appeared in both CD4 and CD8 compartments.

Trimming shortened V by 1 base and J by 8 bases, and 6 bases separated the two germline ends. The germline V gene has CDR1 SGHVS and CDR2 FNYEAQ. The CDR3 consists of 12 residues. Template switching by 5'RACE produced TCR cDNA, adding a universal primer site and UMIs. TCRdb analysed the 5' RACE reads with MiXCR anew, one entry per CDR3 protein. This table holds 200,000 to 250,000 distinct CDR3 sequences, less than 9% found once. This clonotype appeared a few times. What it recognizes is unknown. The sequence was obtained from a man aged 25 to 45 who received the YFV17D yellow fever vaccine. The sample here was CD4+ T cells sorted from PBMCs, taken 15 days after the yellow fever booster vaccination. This chain uses TRBV7-6 with TRBJ1-5; D is unresolved. CDR3 nucleotides: TGTGCCAGCAGCTTAGGGGGTGAGCCCCAGCATTTT. Its translation is CASSLGGEPQHF.